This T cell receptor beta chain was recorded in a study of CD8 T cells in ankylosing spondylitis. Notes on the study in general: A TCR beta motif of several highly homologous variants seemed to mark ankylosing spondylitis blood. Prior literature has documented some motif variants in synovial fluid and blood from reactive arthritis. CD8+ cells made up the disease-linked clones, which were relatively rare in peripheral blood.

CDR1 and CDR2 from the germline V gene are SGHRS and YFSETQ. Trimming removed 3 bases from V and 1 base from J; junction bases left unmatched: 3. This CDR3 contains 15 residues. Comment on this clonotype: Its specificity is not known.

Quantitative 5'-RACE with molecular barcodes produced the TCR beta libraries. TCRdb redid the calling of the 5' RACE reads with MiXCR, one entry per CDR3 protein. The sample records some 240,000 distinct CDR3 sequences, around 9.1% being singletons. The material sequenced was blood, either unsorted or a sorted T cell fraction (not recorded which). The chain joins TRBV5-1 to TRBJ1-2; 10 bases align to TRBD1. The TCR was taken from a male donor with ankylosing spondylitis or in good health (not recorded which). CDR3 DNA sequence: TGCGCCAGCAGCTACGGACAGGGGGATAACTATGGCTACACCTTC. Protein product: CASSYGQGDNYGYTF.